This T cell receptor beta chain was obtained from a study of cytomegalovirus exposure and HLA in healthy donors (TCRdb year 2017). At the level of the whole study: In an earlier analysis of approximately 500 of the donors, around 290 Gb of sequence data and 117 million unique TCR beta sequences from roughly 180 million T cells were reported. An early release that covered approximately 600 HLA-typed donors contained approximately 300 gigabases of sequencing data and some 87 million unique TCR sequences. Of the 300 to 450 genotyped donors, approximately 83% fell in the genetic ancestry cluster associated with self-reported Caucasian donors. The study aimed to test whether cataloging public T cell receptors could reveal signatures of past pathogen exposure. Using immunosequencing, the study profiled T cell repertoires from 500 to 800 subjects and related those repertoires to cytomegalovirus serostatus. A separate validation cohort of roughly 120 different subjects was used in addition to the roughly 700-subject first cohort. To predict cytomegalovirus infection status, the study combined high-throughput TCR immunosequencing, statistical association of individual TCRs with disease status, and machine learning. In a later analysis, previously published TCR beta repertoires from 550 to 750 donors were re-analyzed and high-resolution HLA genotyping was added so that TCR occurrence patterns could be studied. The later analysis used no new phenotypic data to find candidate immune exposures, relying instead on TCR beta sequences and their occurrence across donors. An earlier analysis of 500 to 650 of the donors applied high-throughput TCR beta sequencing to assess whether each TCR beta V gene segment acted as functional or pseudogenic. Donor age, sex, ethnicity and CMV serostatus were compiled together with the repertoire data. A later genetic analysis took genome-wide SNP genotypes for about three fifths of the 666 donors and used that subset as a discovery cohort. All discovery cohort repertoires had been generated using a single sequencing platform. HLA typing covered class I and class II loci at four-digit resolution. The number of donors typed differed by locus, with 629-630 for A, B, C, DRB1 and DQB1, around 500 for DQA1, 600 to 610 for DPA1, and some 470 for DPB1. Four or five DR-DQ haplotypes were handled as single units for association and clustering because linkage in the cohort was strong. Across 398 genotyped donors of the cohort, an average of roughly 250,000 unique TCR beta nucleotide sequences per donor were sequenced, and approximately 17% of those sequences were non-productive.

This clone was seen a few times. The antigen it binds to is not known. There are no base qualities to consult, and no much larger clone falls within one base. Between the V and J ends, shortened by 1 base and 8 bases respectively, the junction contains 9 bases. The germline V gene specifies MNHEY as CDR1 and SVGAGI as CDR2. The CDR3 holds 14 amino acids from the cysteine to the phenylalanine. The sequence is cut down to CDR3 DNA, 42 bases in frame from base 1. Libraries were built with the immunoSEQ multiplex PCR assay. For the multiplex PCR, a mixture combining 60 forward primers for TCR Vbeta segments and 13 reverse primers for TCR Jbeta segments was used. A multiplex PCR assay on genomic DNA amplified the CDR3 region of rearranged TCR beta genes. The amplified TCR beta libraries were sequenced on the Illumina HiSeq System as 87-base-pair reads. The authors processed their data as follows. A later analysis tallied around 87 million unique TCR beta chains across the roughly 610 repertoires, and about 10 million of those chains were shared by two or more donors. Raw reads were error-corrected and collapsed into unique sequences by a nearest-neighbor algorithm in which closely related sequences were merged to remove PCR and sequencing errors. To assign V, D and J gene segments, CDR3 sequences were aligned to IMGT reference sequences. For a sequence to be retained, a match of at least six nucleotides to both a V gene segment and a J gene segment was required. A rearrangement was called productive if the CDR3 had no stop codons and remained in frame with V and J, and every other rearrangement was called non-productive. CDR3 was defined according to IMGT convention as the region running from the second conserved V-encoded cysteine to the conserved J-encoded phenylalanine. The earlier analysis of 500 to 650 of the donors excluded any sequence lacking an unambiguous match to a single V gene segment. An earlier analysis of about 600 of the donors called V segments functional above 56.7% productive rearrangements and segregating when the between-donor standard deviation exceeded 5%. A statistical classification framework was developed to diagnose cytomegalovirus status using the catalog of TCR beta chain sequences. In a later analysis, TCR nucleotide sequences were compared against IMGT/GENE-DB human TR gene sequences so that V and J genes could be assigned. In a later analysis, CDR3 sequences and most-parsimonious VDJ recombination scenarios were assigned using the TCRdist pipeline. In a later analysis, each TCR beta chain was defined by its CDR3 amino acid sequence together with its V-gene family, and reads without a unique V-gene family were excluded. A later analysis removed 592 highly shared, low-generation-probability nucleotide sequences to deal with suspected cross-contamination and a sequencing artifact. In a later analysis, a clonal expansion index for each public chain was calculated from normalized within-repertoire ranks of inferred template counts. In a later analysis, generation probabilities were computed using a VDJ recombination model fitted to out-of-frame rearrangements, and the results were checked against IGoR. In a later analysis, hypergeometric tests were used to score TCR-TCR, TCR-HLA and TCR-CMV co-occurrence, with a repertoire-size bias correction applied to TCR pairs. To estimate false discovery rates, a later analysis permuted the HLA or CMV assignments 20 times. A later analysis grouped co-occurring TCRs with DBSCAN, adding TCRdist sequence similarity when clustering within HLA-allele-positive subsets. Co-occurrence clustering excluded repertoires with fewer than 30,000 or more than 120,000 public chains, plus five with anomalous nucleotide sharing. This immuneACCESS table, as held by TCRdb, lists in-frame sequences with V and J called but not all clones. Of the missing ones, under half trace to an unresolved V gene in checked studies; the others have no known cause. D and trimming were read from the DNA, whereas the V and J calls and clone size are those reported in that table. The table for this sample lists around 130,000 clones; 84% of them were counted only once. In total, the top ten clones hold under 3% of the sample.

The study at large found these results: In this cohort, only TCR beta chains were sequenced, and detectable features were limited by the absence of alpha or paired-chain data. In a later analysis, HLA-associated TCR beta chains were found to be more clonally expanded and to have lower generation probabilities than equally common non-associated chains. In both the original and validation cohorts, the classifier was reported to diagnose cytomegalovirus status with high specificity and sensitivity. Because counts were too low, roughly 16 rarely observed V segments, including chromosome 9 orphons, were excluded from the earlier analysis of a few hundred of the donors. The only immune exposure information available for the cohort was CMV serostatus. It was suggested by the authors that the approach could potentially be generalized to other disease states and immunological phenotypes. A later analysis found that TCR association rates varied across HLA loci, with DRB1 alleles showing the most associated TCRs and HLA-C alleles the fewest. In a later analysis, most CMV-associated TCR beta chains were found to appear HLA-restricted, with HLA associations seemingly driven largely by CMV exposure. The study listed 164 TCR beta chains as associated with cytomegalovirus. HLA typing was unavailable for some donors at each locus, so association tests used only the typed subset. Correlated functional status among segregating V segments might reflect linkage disequilibrium, but an unknown experimental factor could not be ruled out. Across donors, most TCR sequences were observed very rarely, whereas some public TCRs were present in many individuals. In a later genetic analysis, fewer N-insertions in productive TCRs were reported among donors in an Asian-associated ancestry cluster than the 666-donor mean. Some IMGT-functional V segments, including TRBV6-2 and TRBV6-3, could not be distinguished by the 87-base-pair reads and were therefore excluded. Specific HLA alleles were associated with over 15,000 TCR beta sequences at a false discovery rate of 0.05 in a later analysis. The sequencing pipeline was judged likely to have produced a cluster of highly shared sequence variants as a technical artifact. An association between a missense DCLRE1C variant and V-gene and J-gene trimming of TCR beta chains was found in a later genetic analysis and replicated in an independent cohort. An earlier analysis of 587 of the donors showed that most TCR beta V segments appeared in productive rearrangements either about 87% or about 30% of the time, which broadly matched IMGT annotations. A further reported finding was that TCR beta sequences accurately predicted the HLA-A and HLA-B alleles for most subjects in the first cohort. When HLA alleles, especially DR and DQ, strongly co-occurred, attributing TCR associations to individual alleles was difficult. Several of the top co-occurrence clusters appeared to be linked to parvovirus B19, influenza, CMV and Epstein-Barr virus, according to a later analysis. Sequencing depth was assumed to be roughly uniform across donors in the presence/absence analyses, though that assumption may not hold. A few of the identified cytomegalovirus-associated TCR beta chains were confirmed in vitro to be specific for cytomegalovirus antigens.

In total, roughly 670 healthy bone marrow donors made up the cohort. Cohort members were all nominally healthy when sampled, although unrecorded immune exposures were likely present. The donor was CMV seropositive and was included in the group of some 290 seropositive cohort members. A peripheral blood sample was collected from each donor, and TCR beta sequencing was performed on peripheral blood mononuclear cells. Genomic DNA extraction from the blood cell samples was performed with the Qiagen DNeasy Blood Extraction Kit. Source material: PBMCs. The V and J genes are TRBV6-5 and TRBJ1-6, with the D gene call left open. The TCR was taken from a woman between 18 and 29 years old in good health and CMV-seropositive. The sequenced DNA: TGTGCCAGCAGTTACTTGAAGGGAGATTCACCCCTCCACTTT. Translated, it gives CASSYLKGDSPLHF.